Listed below are T cell receptor beta chains from one sample, sequenced in a study of CD8+CD57+ T cells in acquired aplastic anemia. TCRdb re-derived calls from the reads in MiXCR, one entry per CDR3 protein. Of some 200,000 distinct CDR3 sequences listed, nearly 50% are singletons. Input material: sorted CD4+, CD8+, or CD8+CD57+ T cells (not recorded which) from PBMCs. The receptors shown here come from a human donor with aplastic anemia. The CDR3 runs from the conserved cysteine through the conserved F or W. The order of the fields is J gene, V gene, clone size, D gene, CDR3 DNA, CDR3 protein. The D gene is left open where the match is weak. Size values are once, few and many counts, or a class for expanded clones, and some rows have none.

J gene: TRBJ1-6
V gene: TRBV12-3/TRBV12-4
clone size: many
D gene: .
CDR3 DNA: TGTGCCAGCAGTTTAGCGCTTTCAGGGAACAATTCACCCCTCCACTTT
CDR3 protein: CASSLALSGNNSPLHF

J gene: TRBJ2-7
V gene: TRBV24-1
clone size: .
D gene: TRBD1
CDR3 DNA: TGTGCCACCAGTGAGGACAGGGGGGATTCCTACGAGCAGTACTTC
CDR3 protein: CATSEDRGDSYEQYF

J gene: TRBJ1-5
V gene: TRBV7-2
clone size: many
D gene: TRBD1
CDR3 DNA: TGTGCCAGCAGCCTAGACAGGGACCAGCCCCAGCATTTT
CDR3 protein: CASSLDRDQPQHF

J gene: TRBJ1-3
V gene: TRBV25-1
clone size: once
D gene: .
CDR3 DNA: TGTGCCAGCAGTGAACCGCCTGGGGGAGACTCTGGAAACACCATATATTTT
CDR3 protein: CASSEPPGGDSGNTIYF

J gene: TRBJ1-3
V gene: TRBV10-3
clone size: .
D gene: .
CDR3 DNA: TGTGCCAGCAGCATCCAGGTACTCTCTGGAAACGCCATATATTTT
CDR3 protein: CASSIQVLSGNAIYF

J gene: TRBJ1-1
V gene: TRBV5-6
clone size: .
D gene: .
CDR3 DNA: TGTGCCAGCAGACCTACGAGCAGACTGAACACTGAAGCTTTCTTT
CDR3 protein: CASRPTSRLNTEAFF

J gene: TRBJ1-1
V gene: TRBV11-1
clone size: once
D gene: .
CDR3 DNA: TGTGCCAGCAGCTTAAGTTCGACAGTTCTGAACACTGAAGCTTTCTTT
CDR3 protein: CASSLSSTVLNTEAFF

J gene: TRBJ1-3
V gene: TRBV6-1
clone size: .
D gene: .
CDR3 DNA: TGTGCCAGCAGTGATTTGGGGTCTGGAAACACCATATATTTT
CDR3 protein: CASSDLGSGNTIYF

J gene: TRBJ2-7
V gene: TRBV2
clone size: .
D gene: .
CDR3 DNA: TGTGCCAGCAGGGGTGACAGTTACGAGCAGTACTTC
CDR3 protein: CASRGDSYEQYF

J gene: TRBJ2-1
V gene: TRBV12-3/TRBV12-4
clone size: .
D gene: TRBD2
CDR3 DNA: TGTGCCAGCACTAGCGGGGGTGATGAGCAGTTCTTC
CDR3 protein: CASTSGGDEQFF

J gene: TRBJ2-7
V gene: TRBV29-1
clone size: few
D gene: TRBD1
CDR3 DNA: TGCAGCGTGCGACAGGGGAACGAGCAGTACTTC
CDR3 protein: CSVRQGNEQYF

J gene: TRBJ1-2
V gene: TRBV20-1
clone size: many
D gene: .
CDR3 DNA: TGCAGTGCAGTCGGGAACTATGGCTACACCTTC
CDR3 protein: CSAVGNYGYTF

J gene: TRBJ2-7
V gene: TRBV5-5
clone size: many
D gene: .
CDR3 DNA: TGTGCCAGCAGCTTGGCCCCTAGCCGAACCTACGAGCAGTACTTC
CDR3 protein: CASSLAPSRTYEQYF

J gene: TRBJ2-7
V gene: TRBV29-1
clone size: many
D gene: .
CDR3 DNA: TGCAGCGCCGGGCGGCAGGGATCCTACGAGCAGTACTTC
CDR3 protein: CSAGRQGSYEQYF

J gene: TRBJ2-5
V gene: TRBV20-1
clone size: .
D gene: .
CDR3 DNA: TGCAGTGCTTCCGGACATGCTGGAGAGACCCAGTACTTC
CDR3 protein: CSASGHAGETQYF

J gene: TRBJ1-3
V gene: TRBV20-1
clone size: .
D gene: TRBD1
CDR3 DNA: TGCAGTGCTAGATCGTCAACAGGGGTTGAAGGAAACACCATATATTTT
CDR3 protein: CSARSSTGVEGNTIYF

J gene: TRBJ1-2
V gene: TRBV10-3
clone size: .
D gene: .
CDR3 DNA: TGTGCCATCAGTGATGGGTTGGGAGCTAACTATGGCTACACCTTC
CDR3 protein: CAISDGLGANYGYTF

J gene: TRBJ1-5
V gene: TRBV6-2/TRBV6-3
clone size: few
D gene: .
CDR3 DNA: TGTGCCAGCAGCTCAAGACGCAATCAGCCCCAGCATTTT
CDR3 protein: CASSSRRNQPQHF

J gene: TRBJ2-1
V gene: TRBV20-1
clone size: .
D gene: TRBD2
CDR3 DNA: TGCAGTGCTAGAGATCTATGGGGAGGGTTTAATGAGCAGTTCTTC
CDR3 protein: CSARDLWGGFNEQFF

J gene: TRBJ1-6
V gene: TRBV19
clone size: once
D gene: .
CDR3 DNA: TGTGCCAGTAGTATCACTCTTGCCTCACCCCTCCACTTT
CDR3 protein: CASSITLASPLHF

J gene: TRBJ1-4
V gene: TRBV20-1
clone size: many
D gene: .
CDR3 DNA: TGCAGTGCTTCGGGACAATCCGGGACTAACGTGTTTTTT
CDR3 protein: CSASGQSGTNVFF

J gene: TRBJ2-3
V gene: TRBV15
clone size: .
D gene: TRBD1
CDR3 DNA: TGTGCCACCAGCGTTTCGGGACAGGTTACCCCAGATACGCAGTATTTT
CDR3 protein: CATSVSGQVTPDTQYF

J gene: TRBJ2-1
V gene: TRBV20-1
clone size: .
D gene: TRBD2
CDR3 DNA: TGCAGTGCTGAAAAGGGGACTAGCGGCAACAATGAGCAGTTCTTC
CDR3 protein: CSAEKGTSGNNEQFF

J gene: TRBJ2-2
V gene: TRBV5-6
clone size: many
D gene: TRBD2
CDR3 DNA: TGTGCCAGCAGCGTCTGGGCGGGAGGACGGGGGGAGCTGTTTTTT
CDR3 protein: CASSVWAGGRGELFF

J gene: TRBJ1-2
V gene: TRBV5-5
clone size: .
D gene: .
CDR3 DNA: TGTGCCAGCAGCCTCGATAGCCGGGATTTCTATGGCTACACCTTC
CDR3 protein: CASSLDSRDFYGYTF

J gene: TRBJ2-7
V gene: TRBV2
clone size: few
D gene: .
CDR3 DNA: TGTGCCAGCAGTGAGCAATCCTACGAGCAGTACTTC
CDR3 protein: CASSEQSYEQYF

J gene: TRBJ1-1
V gene: TRBV7-9
clone size: .
D gene: TRBD1
CDR3 DNA: TGTGCCAGCAGCGTACAGGGGACCACTGAAGCTTTCTTT
CDR3 protein: CASSVQGTTEAFF

J gene: TRBJ1-4
V gene: TRBV29-1
clone size: .
D gene: .
CDR3 DNA: TGCAGCGTTGAAGGCGGGGGGGGAAAACTGTTTTTT
CDR3 protein: CSVEGGGGKLFF

J gene: TRBJ2-1
V gene: TRBV6-2/TRBV6-3
clone size: .
D gene: .
CDR3 DNA: TGTGCCAGCAGTGGGACACTTCCCTACAATGAGCAGTTCTTC
CDR3 protein: CASSGTLPYNEQFF

J gene: TRBJ2-5
V gene: TRBV10-2
clone size: .
D gene: TRBD1
CDR3 DNA: TGCGCCAGCAAACGATGGACAGGACCTCAAGAGACCCAGTACTTC
CDR3 protein: CASKRWTGPQETQYF

J gene: TRBJ2-1
V gene: TRBV25-1
clone size: .
D gene: TRBD1
CDR3 DNA: TGTGCCAGCAGTGGCGTTGTCGGGACAGGGGACTACAATGAGCAGTTCTTC
CDR3 protein: CASSGVVGTGDYNEQFF

J gene: TRBJ2-7
V gene: TRBV12-3/TRBV12-4
clone size: many
D gene: .
CDR3 DNA: TGTGCCAGCAGTTTCCGGCAGGCGGAGGAGCAGTACTTC
CDR3 protein: CASSFRQAEEQYF

J gene: TRBJ1-2
V gene: TRBV6-5
clone size: few
D gene: TRBD1
CDR3 DNA: TGTGCCAGCAGTTCAGGGGGCGATGGCTACACCTTC
CDR3 protein: CASSSGGDGYTF

J gene: TRBJ2-2
V gene: TRBV20-1
clone size: many
D gene: TRBD1
CDR3 DNA: TGCAGTGCGCGGACAGGGGACTCGCCCGGGGAGCTGTTTTTT
CDR3 protein: CSARTGDSPGELFF

J gene: TRBJ2-1
V gene: TRBV6-5
clone size: .
D gene: .
CDR3 DNA: TGTGCCAGCAGTTACCCGGGACAAGGCAATGAGCAGTTCTTC
CDR3 protein: CASSYPGQGNEQFF

J gene: TRBJ2-3
V gene: TRBV5-6
clone size: .
D gene: .
CDR3 DNA: TGTGCCAGCAGCTTTTACCTAAGACTCACAGATACGCAGTATTTT
CDR3 protein: CASSFYLRLTDTQYF

J gene: TRBJ2-7
V gene: TRBV2
clone size: .
D gene: .
CDR3 DNA: TGTGCCAGCAGGGCCAGAGGGCACTCCTACGAGCAGTACTTC
CDR3 protein: CASRARGHSYEQYF

J gene: TRBJ1-1
V gene: TRBV10-3
clone size: .
D gene: TRBD1
CDR3 DNA: TGTGCCATCAGTGGGGGACAGGGGGAAAACACTGAAGCTTTCTTT
CDR3 protein: CAISGGQGENTEAFF

J gene: TRBJ1-2
V gene: TRBV2
clone size: few
D gene: .
CDR3 DNA: TGTGCCAGCAGTGAACTAAGGGCGCGGGGCTACACCTTC
CDR3 protein: CASSELRARGYTF

J gene: TRBJ2-7
V gene: TRBV3-1
clone size: many
D gene: TRBD2
CDR3 DNA: TGTGCCAGCAGCCAAGTAGCGGGTACGGCCGAGCAGTACTTC
CDR3 protein: CASSQVAGTAEQYF

J gene: TRBJ2-3
V gene: TRBV25-1
clone size: .
D gene: TRBD2
CDR3 DNA: TGTGCCAGCAGTTCTCCGGGACTAGCGGGATCCACAGATACGCAGTATTTT
CDR3 protein: CASSSPGLAGSTDTQYF

J gene: TRBJ2-3
V gene: TRBV20-1
clone size: .
D gene: .
CDR3 DNA: TGCAGTGCTAGCAGTAACACAGATACGCAGTATTTT
CDR3 protein: CSASSNTDTQYF

J gene: TRBJ2-2
V gene: TRBV11-2
clone size: .
D gene: .
CDR3 DNA: TGTGCCAGCAGACGGTGGGGGGGCGCGAACACCGGGGAGCTGTTTTTT
CDR3 protein: CASRRWGGANTGELFF

J gene: TRBJ2-5
V gene: TRBV9
clone size: .
D gene: TRBD1
CDR3 DNA: TGTGCCAGCAGCGTAGCTGGGACAGGGAAAGAGACCCAGTACTTC
CDR3 protein: CASSVAGTGKETQYF

J gene: TRBJ1-1
V gene: TRBV2
clone size: few
D gene: .
CDR3 DNA: TGTGCCATCACGGGTCTTGAAGCTTTCTTT
CDR3 protein: CAITGLEAFF

J gene: TRBJ1-1
V gene: TRBV12-5
clone size: .
D gene: .
CDR3 DNA: TGTGCTAGTGGCCTAAGGACAGACGCCGAAAGGGCTTTCTTT
CDR3 protein: CASGLRTDAERAFF

J gene: TRBJ1-1
V gene: TRBV7-3
clone size: many
D gene: TRBD1
CDR3 DNA: TGTGCCAGCAGCCTACAGGGGGCGCGTAGCACTGAAGCTTTCTTT
CDR3 protein: CASSLQGARSTEAFF

J gene: TRBJ2-5
V gene: TRBV10-3
clone size: many
D gene: TRBD2
CDR3 DNA: TGTGCCATCAGCTACGGACTAGCCAGTCCGGAGACCCAGTACTTC
CDR3 protein: CAISYGLASPETQYF

J gene: TRBJ2-1
V gene: TRBV10-2
clone size: once
D gene: .
CDR3 DNA: TGCGCCAGCAGTGAGCGGAGCTCCTACGAGCAGTTCTTC
CDR3 protein: CASSERSSYEQFF

J gene: TRBJ1-1
V gene: TRBV3-1
clone size: .
D gene: .
CDR3 DNA: TGTGCCAGCAGCCAAGATCGGGGCAGGGCGGGCACTGAAGCTTTCTTT
CDR3 protein: CASSQDRGRAGTEAFF

J gene: TRBJ1-6
V gene: TRBV7-8
clone size: few
D gene: .
CDR3 DNA: TGTGCCAGCAGCTTATTGGGGATTTCACCCCTCCACTTT
CDR3 protein: CASSLLGISPLHF

J gene: TRBJ2-5
V gene: TRBV7-2
clone size: many
D gene: .
CDR3 DNA: TGTGCCAGCAGCTTAGTAGTGGAAGAGACCCAGTACTTC
CDR3 protein: CASSLVVEETQYF

J gene: TRBJ2-7
V gene: TRBV29-1
clone size: few
D gene: .
CDR3 DNA: TGCAGCTTTGCTAGAGTTGGCATTTTCGGCTCCTACGAGCAGTACTTC
CDR3 protein: CSFARVGIFGSYEQYF

J gene: TRBJ1-3
V gene: TRBV5-1
clone size: .
D gene: .
CDR3 DNA: TGCGCCAGCAGCTTGGTATATTCGGGGCGCGGGTTCCTTAACTCTGGAAACACCATATATTTT
CDR3 protein: CASSLVYSGRGFLNSGNTIYF

J gene: TRBJ1-4
V gene: TRBV2
clone size: .
D gene: .
CDR3 DNA: TGTGCCAGAGAGAAAGAAAAACTGTTTTTT
CDR3 protein: CAREKEKLFF